Listed here is a single TCR beta chain. As yet, its antigen is unknown. The data are from a study of CD4 T cells in relation to SARS-CoV-2 and coronaviruses. Background on the study: ViraFEST: approximately ten-day antigen culture of PBMCs, then TCR beta CDR3 sequencing. Whole-study findings and limits: Monoreactive clones expanded significantly more to SARS-CoV-2 than crossreactive clones did.

The CDR3 runs 16 residues. V gave up 6 bases and J gave up 8 bases; unmatched junction bases: 16. Per the germline V gene, CDR1 is LGHDT and CDR2 is YNNKEL (reference sequence). TCRdb's table, derived via immunoSEQ multiplex PCR, lists solely in-frame clones and lacks some. The data show approximately 27,000 clones, 75% seen once. Unexposed donor CD4+ T cells date from about 2010-2018, before the COVID-19 pandemic. The cells were cultured for under twelve days before CD4+ T cells were isolated. Cultures received half-medium IL-2 refreshes on days 3 and 7. This receptor was taken from a human donor in good health. The V gene is TRBV3-1 (or the pseudogene TRBV3-2), the J gene TRBJ1-2; 9 nucleotides line up with TRBD1. Sequenced: CD4+ T cells from PBMCs, cultured in vitro. CDR3 coding DNA: TGTGCCAGCAGACCCACAATAAGGGACAGGGTGGCGGGCTACACCTTC. Translating it yields CASRPTIRDRVAGYTF.